This TCR beta chain was recorded in a study of OX40 agonist ivuxolimab in advanced cancers. In regard to this clone: The antigen is unknown.

The germline gives CDR1 SGHTA, CDR2 FQGNSA. This CDR3 has 16 residues. Trimming removed 3 bases from V and 4 bases from J; junction bases left unmatched: 8. Study-level findings and limits: Some nonresponders also had low normalized T-cell clonal expansion. Both blood CD4+ and CD8+ T cells showed clonal growth by week 6 at 0.1 to 3.0 mg/kg. CD8+ T cells showed, on average, more clonal expansion than CD4+ cells. Some of the lowest clonal expansion was seen in partial responders at 0.1-3.0 mg/kg.

TCRdb's copy holds only in-frame clones and misses some; the assay was immunoSEQ multiplex PCR. Of 100,000 to 150,000 clones listed, roughly 93% are singletons. The receptor's source is an adult with an advanced solid tumor such as melanoma, head and neck, liver or kidney cancer. V is TRBV7-2 and J is TRBJ2-1; TRBD1 agrees at 8 bases. Here the sequenced sample was CD4+ or CD8+ T cells sorted from blood, taken in a trial of the OX40 agonist ivuxolimab. The CDR3 spells CASSFPTGVQYNEQFF. The CDR3 nucleotides are TGTGCCAGCAGCTTCCCGACAGGGGTACAGTACAATGAGCAGTTCTTC.